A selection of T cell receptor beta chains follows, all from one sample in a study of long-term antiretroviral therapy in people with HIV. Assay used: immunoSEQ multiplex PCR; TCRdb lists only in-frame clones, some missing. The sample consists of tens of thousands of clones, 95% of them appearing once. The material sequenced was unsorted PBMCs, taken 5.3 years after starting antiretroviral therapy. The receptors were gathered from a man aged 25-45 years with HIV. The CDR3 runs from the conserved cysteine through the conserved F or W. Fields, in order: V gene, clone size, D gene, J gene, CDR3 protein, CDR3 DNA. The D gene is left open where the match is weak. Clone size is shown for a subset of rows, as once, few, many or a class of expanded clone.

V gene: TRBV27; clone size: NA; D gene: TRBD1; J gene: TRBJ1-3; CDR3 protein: CASRRTGSGNTIYF; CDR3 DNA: TGTGCCAGCAGGCGGACAGGCTCTGGAAACACCATATATTTT
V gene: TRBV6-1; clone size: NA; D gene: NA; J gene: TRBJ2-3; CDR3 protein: CALAWSGSVTDTQYF; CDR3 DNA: TGTGCCTTAGCTTGGAGTGGGAGCGTCACAGATACGCAGTATTTT
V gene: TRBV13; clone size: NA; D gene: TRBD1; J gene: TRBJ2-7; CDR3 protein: CASSLGTGRYEQYF; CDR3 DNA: TGTGCCAGCAGCCTGGGGACAGGGCGCTACGAGCAGTACTTC
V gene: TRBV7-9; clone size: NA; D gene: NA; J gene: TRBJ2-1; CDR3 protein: CASSPYNEQFF; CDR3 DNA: TGTGCCAGCAGCCCATACAATGAGCAGTTCTTC
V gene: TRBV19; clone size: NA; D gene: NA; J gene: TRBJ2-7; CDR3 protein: CASSMMESGYEQYF; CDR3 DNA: TGTGCCAGTAGTATGATGGAATCGGGCTACGAGCAGTACTTC
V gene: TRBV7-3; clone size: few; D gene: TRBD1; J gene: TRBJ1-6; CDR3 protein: CASSPGQGGSPLHF; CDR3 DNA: TGTGCCAGCAGCCCCGGACAGGGTGGGTCACCCCTCCACTTT
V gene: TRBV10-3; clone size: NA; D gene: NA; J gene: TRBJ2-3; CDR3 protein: CAISGSSQNTDTQYF; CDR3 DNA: TGTGCCATCAGTGGAAGCAGTCAGAACACAGATACGCAGTATTTT
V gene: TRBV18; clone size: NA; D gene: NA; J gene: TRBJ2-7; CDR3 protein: CASSPPDTSSYEQYF; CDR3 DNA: TGTGCCAGCTCACCACCGGACACCAGCTCCTACGAGCAGTACTTC
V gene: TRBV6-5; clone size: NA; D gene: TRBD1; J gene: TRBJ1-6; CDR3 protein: CASSLRTGYNSPLHF; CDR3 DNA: TGTGCCAGCAGCCTCCGGACAGGCTATAATTCACCCCTCCACTTT
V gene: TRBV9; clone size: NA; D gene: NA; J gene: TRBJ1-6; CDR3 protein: CASSVTGGDNSPLHF; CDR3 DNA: TGTGCCAGCAGCGTAACCGGGGGCGATAATTCACCCCTCCACTTT
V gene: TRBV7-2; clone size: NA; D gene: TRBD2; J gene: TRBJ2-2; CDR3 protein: CASRKEAGGSGELFF; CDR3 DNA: TGTGCCAGCAGAAAAGAAGCGGGAGGCTCCGGGGAGCTGTTTTTT
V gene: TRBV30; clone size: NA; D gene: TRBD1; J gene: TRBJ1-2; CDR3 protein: CAWSPGTGNGYTF; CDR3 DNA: TGTGCCTGGAGTCCCGGGACAGGGAATGGCTACACCTTC
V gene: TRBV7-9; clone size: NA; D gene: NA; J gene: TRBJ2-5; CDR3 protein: CASSSRAYQETQYF; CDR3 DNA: TGTGCCAGCAGCTCCAGGGCCTACCAAGAGACCCAGTACTTC
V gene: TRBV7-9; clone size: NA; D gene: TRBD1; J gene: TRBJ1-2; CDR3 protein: CASSDRVPYGYTF; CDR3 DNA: TGTGCCAGCAGCGACAGGGTTCCGTATGGCTACACCTTC
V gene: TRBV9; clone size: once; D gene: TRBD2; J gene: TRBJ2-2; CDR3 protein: CASSVVAGGSTGELFF; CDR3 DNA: TGTGCCAGCAGCGTAGTGGCGGGGGGGTCCACCGGGGAGCTGTTTTTT
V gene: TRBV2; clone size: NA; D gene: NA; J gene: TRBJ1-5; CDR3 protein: CASSVRSGMGGQPQHF; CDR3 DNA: TGTGCCAGCAGTGTTCGTTCGGGTATGGGGGGTCAGCCCCAGCATTTT
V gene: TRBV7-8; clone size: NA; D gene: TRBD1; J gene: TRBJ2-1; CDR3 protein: CASSLEGAGDEQFF; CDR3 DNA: TGTGCCAGCAGCTTAGAGGGGGCCGGGGATGAGCAGTTCTTC
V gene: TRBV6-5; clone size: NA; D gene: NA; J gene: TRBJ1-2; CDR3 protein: CASSYSKDRLGYTF; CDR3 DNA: TGTGCCAGCAGTTACTCGAAAGATCGGTTGGGCTACACCTTC
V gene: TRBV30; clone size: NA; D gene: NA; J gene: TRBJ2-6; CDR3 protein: CAWSVRGGANVLTF; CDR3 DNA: TGTGCCTGGAGTGTACGCGGGGGGGCCAACGTCCTGACTTTC
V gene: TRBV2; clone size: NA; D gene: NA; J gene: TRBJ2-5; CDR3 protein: CASSDLGRGQETQYF; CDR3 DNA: TGTGCCAGCAGTGACCTGGGGAGAGGACAAGAGACCCAGTACTTC
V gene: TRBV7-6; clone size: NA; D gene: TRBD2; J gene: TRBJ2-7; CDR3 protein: CASSTLAGGPEQYF; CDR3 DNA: TGTGCCAGCAGCACACTAGCGGGGGGGCCCGAGCAGTACTTC
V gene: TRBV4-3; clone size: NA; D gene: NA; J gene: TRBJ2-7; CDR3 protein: CASSSGSEQYF; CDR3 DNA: TGCGCCAGCAGCTCTGGGTCCGAGCAGTACTTC
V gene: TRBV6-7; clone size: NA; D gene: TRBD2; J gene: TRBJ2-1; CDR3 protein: CASSYRQGLAGADEQFF; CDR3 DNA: TGTGCCAGCAGTTACCGCCAGGGGCTAGCGGGAGCGGATGAGCAGTTCTTC
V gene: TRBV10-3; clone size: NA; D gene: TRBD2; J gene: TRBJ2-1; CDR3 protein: CATLPGSGGGGYEQFF; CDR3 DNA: TGTGCCACCCTCCCGGGGTCGGGAGGGGGGGGATATGAGCAGTTCTTC
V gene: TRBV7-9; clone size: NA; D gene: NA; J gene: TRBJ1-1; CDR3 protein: CASSLGGGTEAFF; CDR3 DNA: TGTGCCAGCAGCTTGGGAGGAGGCACTGAAGCTTTCTTT
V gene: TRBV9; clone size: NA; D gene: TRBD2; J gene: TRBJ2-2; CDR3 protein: CASSAPGLAGGLQNGELFF; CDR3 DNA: TGTGCCAGCAGCGCACCGGGACTAGCGGGGGGGCTTCAGAACGGGGAGCTGTTTTTT
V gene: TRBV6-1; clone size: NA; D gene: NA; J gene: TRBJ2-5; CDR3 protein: CASSGRGAQETQYF; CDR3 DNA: TGTGCCAGCAGTGGTCGCGGGGCACAAGAGACCCAGTACTTC
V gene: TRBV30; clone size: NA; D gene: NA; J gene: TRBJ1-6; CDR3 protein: CAWNQNFGNSPLHF; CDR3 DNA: TGTGCCTGGAATCAAAATTTCGGTAATTCACCCCTCCACTTT
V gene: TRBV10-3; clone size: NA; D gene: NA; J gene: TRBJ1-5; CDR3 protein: CAISESKGSNQPQHF; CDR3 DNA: TGTGCCATCAGTGAGTCTAAGGGTAGCAATCAGCCCCAGCATTTT